The 30 T cell receptor beta chains below come from one sample, sequenced in a study of human T cells and chemical hapten exposure. MiXCR was run by TCRdb on the RACE reads, yielding one entry per CDR3 protein. The table lists 150,000 to 200,000 distinct CDR3 sequences, roughly 15% of them singletons. Time point meaning: patch test 1, 2 weeks after DPC sensitization. Described treatment: therapeutic diphenylcyclopropenone sensitization with weekly scalp DPC. This specimen was whole blood, taken in connection with sensitization to the hapten diphenylcyclopropenone (DPC). These receptors came from a woman in her twenties or thirties with alopecia areata. Some clones in this sample may be carry-over from other donors' samples.

In regard to this clonotype: Being one base from a much bigger clone, this may be a read error. The chain uses TRBV6-2 or TRBV6-3 and TRBJ1-5; no clear D gene. The CDR3 loop spans 12 amino acids. V shed 6 bases and J shed 7 bases, with 10 bases lying between them. Per germline, CDR1 MNHEY and CDR2 SVGEGT. This CDR3 reads CASRVGAQPQHF. The CDR3, as DNA: TGTGCCAGCAGGGTCGGAGCCCAGCCCCAGCATTTT.

A few counts support this clonotype. The chain carries TRBV5-1 and TRBJ2-6, with a possible D match to TRBD1 (5 bases). Trimming removed 7 bases at V and 2 bases at J, with 13 bases between. This CDR3 has 15 amino acids. The germline V gene encodes CDR1 SGHRS and CDR2 YFSETQ. CDR3 nucleotide sequence: TGCGCCAGCGGGCCAAGGGGCACTGGGGCCAACGTCCTGACTTTC. Its translation is CASGPRGTGANVLTF.

This rearrangement joins TRBV6-5 to TRBJ1-6; TRBD1 matches at 9 bases. V lost 4 bases and J lost 7; bases outside the gene matches: 5. CDR3 length: 15 amino acids. Germline CDR1 reads MNHEY; CDR2 reads SVGAGI. The CDR3 coding sequence is TGTGCCAGCAGTTCGGTCGGGACAGGGAATTCACCCCTCCACTTT. Translation gives CASSSVGTGNSPLHF.

CDR3 nucleotides: TGCGCCAGCAGCTTTCCCCTGAACACCGGGGAGCTGTTTTTT. Translating it yields CASSFPLNTGELFF. The chain couples TRBV5-1 to TRBJ2-2; D gene unclear. Trimming stripped 2 bases from V and 1 base from J, with 6 bases between. CDR1 and CDR2 from the germline V gene are SGHRS and YFSETQ. CDR3 length equals 14 residues.

J is TRBJ1-1 and V is TRBV12-3 or TRBV12-4; D is ambiguous. The CDR3 is 14 amino acids. Trimming shortened V by 5 bases and J by 4 bases, and 14 bases separated the two germline ends. This chain's CDR3 is CASSQAGFRTEAFF. CDR3 sequence (DNA): TGTGCCAGCAGTCAGGCCGGATTTCGCACTGAAGCTTTCTTT.

V usage is TRBV29-1 and J usage is TRBJ2-3; TRBD2 matches 8 bases. The CDR3 consists of 14 residues. From germline, CDR1 is SQVTM and CDR2 ANQGSEA. J gave up 6 bases and V 5 bases, and 10 bases lay outside the gene matches. The CDR3 loop reads CSVSRGGRTDTQYF. Written as DNA, the CDR3 is TGCAGCGTTAGCCGGGGGGGCCGAACGGATACGCAGTATTTT.

This clonotype came up a few times. The chain has TRBV20-1 and TRBJ2-1, with D maybe TRBD2 (5 bases). In germline, CDR1 is DFQATT, CDR2 SNEGSKA (reference sequence). V shed 4 bases and J shed 8 bases, with 12 bases lying between them. This CDR3 spans 12 amino acids. The CDR3, as DNA: TGCAGTGCTACGAAAGGACTCTATGAGCAGTTCTTC. It codes for CSATKGLYEQFF.

This clonotype has a handful of counts. The chain couples TRBV2 to TRBJ1-4, with D unclear. CDR1 and CDR2 from the germline V gene are SNHLY and FYNNEI. This CDR3 comprises 14 residues. V was pared by 2 bases and J by 0 bases, with 4 bases between. The DNA of the CDR3 is TGTGCCAGCAGTGAACGGACAACTAATGAAAAACTGTTTTTT. It is translated as CASSERTTNEKLFF.

This chain links TRBV3-1 with TRBJ2-3; no definite D call. Germline V lookup: CDR1 LGHDT, CDR2 YNNKEL (reference sequence). V lost 4 bases and J 3 bases, leaving 11 bases between the germline ends. The CDR3 is 14 residues long. CDR3 in DNA: TGTGCCAGCAGCCTCAGCAGATTAACAGATACGCAGTATTTT. Translating gives CASSLSRLTDTQYF.

This clonotype has more than one count but fewer than ten. The chain is built from TRBV20-1 and TRBJ2-7, with 11 bases fitting TRBD2. Per the germline V gene, CDR1 is DFQATT and CDR2 is SNEGSKA (reference sequence). With 4 bases clipped from V and 6 bases from J, the junction kept 11 bases outside the gene matches. CDR3 length: 15 residues. The CDR3 sequence: CSATPLAGGRLEQYF. CDR3 in DNA: TGCAGTGCTACACCCCTAGCGGGAGGCCGTCTCGAGCAGTACTTC.

This clonotype was seen only a few times. The CDR3 nucleotides read TGTGCCAGCAGTTACAGGCCTGGCCTCGGAGATACGCAGTATTTT. Amino acid sequence: CASSYRPGLGDTQYF. This chain links TRBV6-2 or TRBV6-3 with TRBJ2-3, with D unclear. From germline, CDR1 is MNHEY and CDR2 SVGEGT. V lost 2 bases and J 5 bases, leaving 14 bases between the germline ends. There are 15 residues in the CDR3.

Here the CDR3 DNA reads TGCAGCGTTCGTGCGGGGCCAGGCAATCAGCCCCAGCATTTT. Translated, it gives CSVRAGPGNQPQHF. The rearrangement uses TRBV29-1 and TRBJ1-5; the D gene is possibly TRBD1 (5 bases). Trimming took off 5 bases at V and 2 bases at J, with 13 bases between the two ends. The CDR3 consists of 14 residues. CDR1 is SQVTM, CDR2 ANQGSEA, per germline.

This clonotype was detected only a few times. The chain links TRBV2 to TRBJ1-5; D call uncertain. Per the germline V gene, CDR1 is SNHLY and CDR2 is FYNNEI. V lost 2 bases and J lost 2, with 4 bases in between. This CDR3 contains 13 residues. CDR3 sequence: CASSERRNQPQHF. Here the CDR3 DNA reads TGTGCCAGCAGTGAACGGCGCAATCAGCCCCAGCATTTT.

This clonotype was counted between two and nine times. The chain carries TRBV20-1 and TRBJ1-1, with D unclear. The CDR3 has 11 amino acids. The V end lost 6 bases, the J end lost 11 bases, and 16 bases lay between the germline ends. Germline assignment: CDR1 DFQATT and CDR2 SNEGSKA (reference sequence). The CDR3 DNA reads TGCAGTGCCTCTGACGTCTGGGGTGCTTTCTTT. It specifies CSASDVWGAFF.

This rearrangement joins TRBV19 to TRBJ1-1, with 9 nucleotides matching TRBD1. Trimming took 6 bases from V and 4 from J; bases not matched to a gene: 6. The V gene's germline CDR1 is LNHDA and CDR2 SQIVND (reference sequence). The CDR3 is 14 amino acids. CDR3 sequence reads: CASRGDRDGTEAFF. CDR3 coding DNA: TGTGCCAGTAGGGGGGACAGGGATGGCACTGAAGCTTTCTTT.

CDR3 amino acids: CASSRGTNTEAFF. The CDR3 region has the DNA TGTGCCAGCTCCCGGGGGACCAACACTGAAGCTTTCTTT. The rearrangement uses TRBV18 and TRBJ1-1; D perhaps matches TRBD1 (5 bases). Deletions cut 6 bases from V and 2 bases from J, with 10 bases between. The CDR3 extends over 13 amino acids. Looked up from germline, CDR1 is KGHSH and CDR2 is LQKENI.

This clonotype was counted between two and nine times. The genes are TRBV7-2 and TRBJ2-3; D not resolved. Germline CDR1 and CDR2: SGHTA and FQGNSA. The CDR3 consists of 12 residues. V was clipped by 3 bases and J by 6 bases, with 7 bases between them. The DNA for the CDR3 is TGTGCCAGCAGCTTTGGTCTGGATACGCAGTATTTT. This codes for CASSFGLDTQYF.

The chain recombines TRBV25-1 with TRBJ1-5; D might be TRBD1 (5 bases). V lost 4 bases, J lost 6 bases, and 13 bases lay in between. The CDR3 has 14 residues. Germline lookup yields CDR1 MGHDK and CDR2 SYGVNS. CDR3: CASSGGGGFQPQHF. The CDR3, as DNA: TGTGCCAGCAGTGGCGGTGGGGGATTTCAGCCCCAGCATTTT.

This clonotype was seen repeatedly, ten times or more. V gene TRBV21-1 combines with J gene TRBJ1-2; the D call TRBD1 from the table was never checked on the DNA. TRBV21-1 is an annotated pseudogene. The CDR3 totals 10 residues. In nucleotides, the CDR3 is TGTGCCAGCAGATGGGGGTCGAGCACCTTC. Translated: CASRWGSSTF.

This clonotype was detected ten times or more. The chain uses TRBV27 and TRBJ2-7; 9 nucleotides line up with TRBD1. V trimming: 2 bases; J trimming: 1 base; junction bases outside the gene matches: 6. The CDR3 extends over 16 amino acids. Looked up from germline, CDR1 is MNHEY and CDR2 is SMNVEV (reference sequence). For the CDR3, the DNA is TGTGCCAGCAGTTTACGCGGACAGGGGCCATCCTACGAGCAGTACTTC. Protein: CASSLRGQGPSYEQYF.

This clonotype appeared many times. CDR3: CASSQDQTGATNEKLFF. The CDR3 DNA sequence: TGTGCCAGCAGCCAAGACCAGACAGGGGCTACGAATGAAAAACTGTTTTTT. This rearrangement joins TRBV4-2 to TRBJ1-4; the match to TRBD1 covers 8 bases. This CDR3 region has 17 residues. V shed 0 bases and J 5 bases; nucleotides not matched to a gene: 8. CDR1 is LGHNA and CDR2 is YNFKEQ in the germline V gene.

The chain combines TRBV30 with TRBJ2-1; D unclear. Between the trimmed V and J ends, which lost 2 bases and 0 bases, there was a span of 11 bases. Germline V gene lookup returns CDR1 GTSNPN and CDR2 SVGIG (reference sequence). CDR3 length: 15 amino acids. The CDR3 nucleotides are TGTGCCTGGAGTCCTGGCAGTAGCTCCTACAATGAGCAGTTCTTC. Residues: CAWSPGSSSYNEQFF.

The V and J genes are TRBV18 and TRBJ1-4; D perhaps matches TRBD1 (6 bases). This CDR3 has 18 residues. In germline, CDR1 is KGHSH, CDR2 LQKENI. Trimming left V 3 bases short and J 2 bases short, with 19 bases between. Here the CDR3 DNA reads TGTGCCAGCTCACCTAGACTGGGACACTTGGGGACTAATGAAAAACTGTTTTTT. Translating it yields CASSPRLGHLGTNEKLFF.

This clonotype came up a few times. The chain combines TRBV7-2 with TRBJ2-1; D uncertain. V lost 5 bases to trimming and J lost 6 bases, with 11 bases between them. Germline CDR1 is SGHTA and CDR2 is FQGNSA. The CDR3 extends over 13 amino acids. CDR3 amino acids: CASSPYLTNEQFF. DNA of the CDR3: TGTGCCAGCAGCCCCTACCTTACCAATGAGCAGTTCTTC.

The chain has TRBV28 and TRBJ2-4; no clear D. The CDR3 is 15 amino acids. The V gene lost 5 bases and the J gene lost 2 bases, with 13 bases spanning the gap. CDR1 and CDR2 (germline): MDHEN, SYDVKM. The CDR3 nucleotides read TGTGCCAGCAGTCCGAGGACGAATCCCAAAAACATTCAGTACTTC. As protein: CASSPRTNPKNIQYF.

The chain links TRBV7-2 to TRBJ2-5; D could derive from TRBD1 or TRBD2 (5 bases each). The CDR3 runs 14 residues. Germline V gives CDR1 SGHTA, CDR2 FQGNSA. Trimming removed 1 base from V and 7 bases from J, with 13 bases in between. The CDR3 sequence is CASSLGTPRGTQYF. DNA of the CDR3: TGTGCCAGCAGCTTAGGGACTCCGAGGGGGACCCAGTACTTC.

The V and J genes are TRBV27 and TRBJ2-1; 8 bases are a match to TRBD2. The J segment lost 3 bases and the V segment lost 8 bases, leaving 15 bases of the junction unmatched. The CDR3 covers 17 residues. Germline-derived CDR1 and CDR2 are MNHEY and SMNVEV (reference sequence). The CDR3 spells CASAVRFVAGLYNEQFF. Written as DNA, the CDR3 is TGTGCCAGCGCAGTTAGGTTCGTAGCGGGACTCTACAATGAGCAGTTCTTC.

The V and J genes are TRBV20-1 and TRBJ2-2; D unclear. CDR1 and CDR2 from the germline V gene are DFQATT and SNEGSKA (reference sequence). This CDR3 contains 12 residues. The V gene lost 8 bases and the J gene lost 3 bases, with 10 bases spanning the gap. The CDR3 DNA reads as TGCAGTTTCTATCAGCACACCGGGGAGCTGTTTTTT. Protein: CSFYQHTGELFF.

V usage is TRBV7-9 and J usage is TRBJ2-3; TRBD2 matches at 9 bases. Germline loops: CDR1 SEHNR, CDR2 FQNEAQ (reference sequence). This CDR3 is built from 19 residues. J gave up 0 bases and V 2 bases, and 12 bases lay outside the gene matches. The CDR3 reads CASSLTAGALAGSTDTQYF. The CDR3 region has the DNA TGTGCCAGCAGCTTAACAGCGGGGGCCCTAGCGGGGAGCACAGATACGCAGTATTTT.

V is TRBV6-2 or TRBV6-3 and J is TRBJ2-2, with unresolved D. This CDR3 has 13 residues. CDR1 is MNHEY and CDR2 is SVGEGT in the germline V gene. Deletions cut 6 bases from V and 5 bases from J, with 10 bases between. Here the CDR3 reads CASSLARTGELFF. The DNA of the CDR3 is TGTGCCAGCAGCCTTGCCCGGACCGGGGAGCTGTTTTTT.